These 21 T cell receptor beta chains came from one sample sequenced in a study. TCRdb reprocessed the RT-PCR reads via MiXCR and lists one record per CDR3 protein. The data contain 550,000 to 750,000 distinct CDR3 sequences, 14% of them seen just once; the ten biggest clones take up 3% to 4.5%. Specimen: memory CD4+ T cells from blood. These receptors originate from a female donor in good health, serving as a healthy control.

The chain combines TRBV6-6 with TRBJ2-2, with 8 positions matching TRBD2. This CDR3 contains 15 residues. Germline-derived CDR1 and CDR2 are MNHNY and SVGAGI (reference sequence). V shed 4 bases, J shed 6 bases, and the junction held 7 bases outside the gene matches. CDR3 coding DNA: TGTGCCAGCAGTTCCGGCACTAGCGGCCCCGGGGAGCTGTTTTTT. Translated: CASSSGTSGPGELFF.

This clonotype occurred a few times. The chain has TRBV5-6 and TRBJ1-4, with D possibly matching TRBD1 (5 bases). The V end was cut by 4 bases, the J end by 4 bases, with 20 bases between. The CDR3 runs 17 residues. CDR1 is SGHDT and CDR2 is YYEEEE in the germline V gene. The CDR3 sequence is CASSELRGPSINEKLFF. As DNA, the CDR3 is TGTGCCAGCAGCGAACTTAGGGGCCCCTCGATTAATGAAAAACTGTTTTTT. Together with reference TRBV5-6 and TRBJ1-4, the CDR3 gives the full variable domain: DAGVTQSPTHLIKTRGQQVTLRCSPKSGHDTVSWYQQALGQGPQFIFQYYEEEERQRGNFPDRFSGHQFPNYSSELNVNALLLGDSALYLCASSELRGPSINEKLFFGSGTQLSVL.

This clonotype occurred a few times. This sequence joins TRBV27 and TRBJ2-3, with 12 bases that match TRBD2. With V trimmed by 5 bases and J by 3 bases, 9 bases remained unmatched. The CDR3 has 17 amino acids. Germline lookup yields CDR1 MNHEY and CDR2 SMNVEV (reference sequence). In DNA form, the CDR3 reads TGTGCCAGCAGTGCCTCTAGCGGGAGGGCCAGGACAGATACGCAGTATTTT. Translated: CASSASSGRARTDTQYF.

There are a few counts of this clonotype. This chain uses TRBV20-1 with TRBJ2-7; no clear D. The germline CDR1 and CDR2 sequences are DFQATT and SNEGSKA (reference sequence). V lost 4 bases and J 4 bases, leaving 11 bases between the germline ends. The CDR3 extends over 12 amino acids. The CDR3 here is CSATGGVYEQYF. CDR3 sequence (DNA): TGCAGTGCTACCGGCGGAGTTTACGAGCAGTACTTC.

This clonotype showed up just a few times. This chain uses TRBV7-6 with TRBJ2-2; D might be TRBD2 (6 bases). From germline, CDR1 is SGHVS and CDR2 FNYEAQ. V lost 0 bases and J lost 6, with 23 bases in between. The length of the CDR3 is 19 residues. The CDR3 is CASSLAPRRDQPGAGELFF. The CDR3 DNA is TGTGCCAGCAGCTTAGCCCCTCGGAGGGATCAACCCGGGGCCGGGGAGCTGTTTTTT.

This clonotype was seen many times. The chain joins TRBV7-2 to TRBJ2-7; the match to TRBD2 covers 8 bases. The CDR3 length is 15 residues. V lost 5 bases and J lost 0; bases outside the gene matches: 6. Per germline, CDR1 SGHTA and CDR2 FQGNSA. The CDR3 is CASSGGSGSSYEQYF. The CDR3 DNA reads TGTGCCAGCAGCGGGGGGAGCGGGAGCTCCTACGAGCAGTACTTC.

In its sample, this clonotype was seen many times. V usage is TRBV29-1 and J usage is TRBJ2-5; 8 positions agree with TRBD1. The V gene end was trimmed by 5 bases and the J gene end by 3 bases; junction bases not matched to a gene: 5. From germline, CDR1 is SQVTM and CDR2 ANQGSEA. The CDR3 is 13 residues long. The CDR3 bases are TGCAGCGTTAGGGGACAGGAGAAAGAGACCCAGTACTTC. This gives the protein CSVRGQEKETQYF.

The J gene is TRBJ2-5, the V gene TRBV20-1; no clear D gene. The CDR3 runs to 14 residues. CDR1 is DFQATT, CDR2 SNEGSKA, per germline (reference sequence). The V and J ends lost 6 bases and 2 bases respectively, with 16 bases between them. Written as DNA, the CDR3 is TGCAGTGCCACGCCGGTCGAAGGTCAAGAGACCCAGTACTTC. Translating it yields CSATPVEGQETQYF.

The chain uses TRBV20-1 and TRBJ2-1; D perhaps matches TRBD2 (6 bases). The CDR3 is 16 amino acids. V lost 2 bases and J lost 3, with 17 bases in between. Per germline, CDR1 DFQATT and CDR2 SNEGSKA (reference sequence). CDR3 sequence reads: CSARSTLAASYNEQFF. Here the CDR3 DNA reads TGCAGTGCTAGATCAACGTTAGCGGCTAGCTACAATGAGCAGTTCTTC.

This clonotype was recorded a few times. The rearrangement uses TRBV30 and TRBJ2-2; D gene uncertain. CDR3 length: 13 amino acids. In germline, CDR1 is GTSNPN, CDR2 SVGIG (reference sequence). V lost 3 bases to trimming and J lost 4 bases, with 9 bases between them. The CDR3 sequence is CAWRGFGTGELFF. In DNA, the CDR3 is TGTGCCTGGAGGGGGTTTGGCACCGGGGAGCTGTTTTTT.

This rearrangement joins TRBV11-3 to TRBJ2-3; a weak D match, TRBD1 (6 bases). Per germline, CDR1 SGHNT and CDR2 YENEEA. The CDR3 has 14 residues. V lost 4 bases and J 8 bases, leaving 16 bases between the germline ends. CDR3 DNA: TGTGCCAGCAGCTCTGACAGGACCCCCGGTACGCAGTATTTT. Translated, it gives CASSSDRTPGTQYF.

The V and J genes are TRBV27 and TRBJ1-1, with 8 bases that match TRBD1. The CDR3 has 15 residues. CDR1 and CDR2 (germline): MNHEY, SMNVEV (reference sequence). V gave up 2 bases and J gave up 0 bases; unmatched junction bases: 2. CDR3 protein: CASSLRTGLNTEAFF. The DNA for the CDR3 is TGTGCCAGCAGTTTAAGGACAGGGCTGAACACTGAAGCTTTCTTT.

This chain joins TRBV12-3 or TRBV12-4 and TRBJ1-1; D not resolved. The V end lost 5 bases, the J end lost 4 bases, and 11 bases lay between the germline ends. The CDR3 is 13 amino acids. The CDR3 region is CASSRDGRTEAFF. CDR3 bases: TGTGCCAGCAGTCGCGACGGGCGCACTGAAGCTTTCTTT.

This clonotype was found a few times. V and J are TRBV7-2 and TRBJ2-7; tentatively, D is TRBD2 (7 bases). The CDR3 is 15 residues long. The ends were cut back, 6 bases at V and 5 bases at J, with 20 bases in the middle. CDR1 SGHTA and CDR2 FQGNSA come from the germline V gene. CDR3 bases: TGTGCCAGCAGGTTGGCTGGGGGGGGGCTGCACGAGCAGTACTTC. This sequence encodes CASRLAGGGLHEQYF.

This chain links TRBV5-6 with TRBJ2-1; D ambiguous. V dropped 2 bases and J dropped 7 bases, with 7 bases sitting between them. The CDR3 runs 12 residues. Germline lookup yields CDR1 SGHDT and CDR2 YYEEEE. CDR3 DNA: TGTGCCAGCAGCTTTTCGCGAAATGAGCAGTTCTTC. Translation gives CASSFSRNEQFF.

This clonotype has at least ten counts. V and J are TRBV29-1 and TRBJ2-1; D uncertain. Germline lookup yields CDR1 SQVTM and CDR2 ANQGSEA. This CDR3 has 11 amino acids. V gave up 3 bases and J gave up 3 bases, with 3 bases separating them. CDR3 in amino acids: CSVDFYNEQFF. DNA for the CDR3: TGCAGCGTTGATTTCTACAATGAGCAGTTCTTC.

The count of this clonotype is one. This chain joins TRBV7-6 and TRBJ2-5; D not certain. The J call may not be correct, given that the DNA end is closer to TRBJ2-7. The CDR3 runs 12 residues. CDR1 and CDR2 (germline): SGHVS, FNYEAQ. CDR3 nucleotide sequence: TGTGCCAGCAGCTTTGTGTCTTCCGAGCAGTACTTC. This gives the protein CASSFVSSEQYF.

CDR3 bases: TGTGCCAGCAGCCAAATAGGATGGGGTTCAAGTACCGGAAACACCATATATTTT. It is translated as CASSQIGWGSSTGNTIYF. The rearrangement uses TRBV7-8 and TRBJ1-3; D not resolved. CDR1 and CDR2 (germline): SGHVS, FQNEAQ. This CDR3 comprises 18 residues. Trimming stripped 5 bases from V and 4 bases from J, with 24 bases between.

This chain links TRBV27 with TRBJ2-1; 9 bases match TRBD2. With 3 bases clipped from V and 15 bases from J, the junction kept 9 bases outside the gene matches. There are 13 residues in the CDR3. The germline V gene has CDR1 MNHEY and CDR2 SMNVEV (reference sequence). CDR3 in DNA: TGTGCCAGCAGTTTTGAAGCGGGAGGAGGACCGTTCTTC. It yields the protein CASSFEAGGGPFF.

The chain combines TRBV18 with TRBJ2-2, with a tentative D call TRBD1 (5 bases). CDR1 is KGHSH, CDR2 LQKENI, per germline. V was pared by 6 bases and J by 0 bases, with 11 bases between. There are 15 residues in the CDR3. DNA for the CDR3: TGTGCCAGCTCCCCCAGGGTCGCGAACACCGGGGAGCTGTTTTTT. Encoded protein: CASSPRVANTGELFF.

The chain combines TRBV20-1 with TRBJ1-1; TRBD1 agrees at 9 bases. This CDR3 is built from 12 residues. V was pared by 0 bases and J by 14 bases, with 7 bases of the junction left unmatched. In germline, CDR1 is DFQATT, CDR2 SNEGSKA (reference sequence). The CDR3 DNA reads TGCAGTGCTAGAGATTTGGGACAGGGAGGGTTCTTT. Translation gives CSARDLGQGGFF.